This note documents a single T cell receptor (beta chain) sequence. The antigen is unknown. These data originate in a study of T cell responses to AZD1222 COVID-19 vaccine. Study results and caveats: Of the AZD1222 recipients, only five or six were seropositive at baseline. Reports indicate that nearly half of spike-specific TCRs are directed at unmutated variant regions. Donors, mostly white British, included more females; clonal diversity was possibly underestimated. The repertoires were collected only after the peak T cell response.

Assay: immunoSEQ multiplex PCR; the TCRdb copy retains only in-frame clones and omits some. The sample contains some 120,000 clones, 88% of which appear only once. The V and J ends lost 3 bases and 5 bases, in that order; junction bases with no gene match: 8. Germline assignment: CDR1 LNHDA and CDR2 SQIVND (reference sequence). CDR3 size: 16 residues. The receptor comes from an adult in good health. This sequence joins TRBV19 and TRBJ2-5; 11 positions agree with TRBD2. The input for sequencing was peripheral blood, taken on day 0 of AZD1222 vaccination. The CDR3 nucleotides are TGTGCCAGTAGTATGAGGCTAGCGGGGGGACGGGAGACCCAGTACTTC. Amino acids: CASSMRLAGGRETQYF.